This TCR beta chain was captured by sequencing in a study of T-cell memory formation after mild COVID-19. General study points: Contracting CD8+ clones were enriched in EMRA, CD4+ mainly in CM and EM. Clones that contracted from day 15 to 85 were balanced CD4/CD8, while later expanders leaned CD4+. Cross-reactive memory appears to have joined, as suggested by some responding clones showing up in pre-infection memory.

Constant-segment-primed 5'RACE gave TCR alpha and TCR beta cDNA libraries with sample barcodes and UMIs. TCRdb re-derived calls from the 5' RACE reads in MiXCR, one entry per CDR3 protein. The data show about 350,000 distinct CDR3 sequences, with around 15% seen just once and around a fifth held by the top ten. This clonotype was seen a handful of times. The antigen remains unidentified. The sequenced sample was PBMCs or a T cell subset sorted from them (not recorded which). The source of this sequence is a man younger than 35 who had mild COVID-19 (a few samples of this study predate the infection). Cell type and time point are not known.

CDR3: CASSRGGGENYGYTF. The CDR3 DNA follows: TGTGCCAGCTCACGAGGCGGTGGGGAGAACTATGGCTACACCTTC. This chain joins TRBV18 and TRBJ1-2; D not certain. The V and J ends lost 4 bases and 2 bases respectively, with 14 bases between them. From germline, CDR1 is KGHSH and CDR2 LQKENI. This CDR3 has 15 amino acids.